This TCR beta chain was sequenced during a study of shared clonotypes between healthy human individuals. Overall study: Three plates each covered CD4 naive and memory; CD8 naive two, CD8 memory one. General observations from the study: It was observed that around 5% of naive CD4 clonotypes were shared across a handful of donors.

The split of CD4+ cells yielded CD45RA+ naive and CD45RA-negative memory subsets. Regarding this clone: Its antigen remains unknown.

V was clipped by 4 bases and J by 4 bases, with 24 bases between them. From germline, CDR1 is LGHNA and CDR2 YSLEER. This CDR3 contains 18 residues. Assay used: immunoSEQ multiplex PCR; TCRdb lists only in-frame clones, some missing. The sample carries 170,000 or so clones, over 50% recorded once. This TCR came from a man aged 30 to 45 in good health. The sequenced sample consisted of memory CD4+ T cells sorted from blood. Subset noted: CD45RA-negative fraction. V usage is TRBV4-3 and J usage is TRBJ2-3; maybe TRBD1 (5 bases). The CDR3 here is CASSPGVVAGTGPDTQYF. The CDR3 coding sequence is TGCGCCAGCAGCCCAGGTGTTGTGGCAGGTACAGGACCAGATACGCAGTATTTT.